The 19 T cell receptor beta chains below come from one sample, sequenced in a study of T-cell memory formation after mild COVID-19. TCRdb processed the 5' RACE reads anew with MiXCR; each CDR3 protein has one entry. The sample lists roughly 550,000 distinct CDR3 sequences, roughly 22% occurring once. Sequenced input: PBMCs or a T cell subset sorted from them (not recorded which). Receptor source: an adult woman who had mild COVID-19 (a few samples of this study predate the infection). Cell type and time point are not known.

The V call is TRBV18, the J call TRBJ2-7; TRBD2 matches at 9 bases. CDR3 length: 16 residues. J lost 4 bases, V lost 3 bases, and 10 bases had no gene match. In germline, CDR1 is KGHSH, CDR2 LQKENI. The CDR3 loop is CASSPGGGRAGYEQYF. The CDR3 bases are TGTGCCAGCTCACCCGGTGGCGGGAGGGCCGGATACGAGCAGTACTTC.

This clonotype was recorded a few times. An end of the junction differs from the germline gene, which may be a read error. This chain uses TRBV12-3 or TRBV12-4 with TRBJ1-1, with D hard to call. The length of the CDR3 is 13 residues. The CDR3 nucleotides read TGTGCCAGCAGTTTGGAATCGAACGCTGAAGCTTTCTTT. Its protein is CASSLESNAEAFF.

This clonotype was observed at least ten times. This sequence joins TRBV6-5 and TRBJ2-3; D ambiguous. Trimming stripped 4 bases from V and 4 bases from J, with 9 bases between. The germline V gene encodes CDR1 MNHEY and CDR2 SVGAGI. This CDR3 spans 13 amino acids. The CDR3 sequence is CASSFSRADTQYF. The DNA of the CDR3 is TGTGCCAGCAGTTTCTCACGTGCAGATACGCAGTATTTT.

This clonotype was seen only a few times. The chain is built from TRBV24-1 and TRBJ1-2; possibly TRBD1 for D (5 bases). This CDR3 comprises 14 residues. Germline loops: CDR1 KGHDR, CDR2 SFDVKD. V shed 4 bases and J shed 3 bases, with 11 bases lying between them. The CDR3 reads CATSDSGTDYGYTF. The CDR3 DNA is TGTGCCACCAGTGACTCCGGGACGGACTATGGCTACACCTTC.

This clonotype was found a few times. The chain uses TRBV5-1 and TRBJ2-7; 9 bases are shared with TRBD1. CDR3 size: 15 residues. V was clipped by 0 bases and J by 0 bases; unmatched bases: 1. Germline CDR1 is SGHRS and CDR2 is YFSETQ. This chain's CDR3 is CASSLDRGRSYEQYF. CDR3 DNA sequence: TGCGCCAGCAGCTTGGACAGGGGGCGCTCCTACGAGCAGTACTTC. The full variable domain, completed using reference TRBV5-1 and TRBJ2-7, is KAGVTQTPRYLIKTRGQQVTLSCSPISGHRSVSWYQQTPGQGLQFLFEYFSETQRNKGNFPGRFSGRQFSNSRSEMNVSTLELGDSALYLCASSLDRGRSYEQYFGPGTRLTVT.

This clonotype was recorded a few times. The rearrangement uses TRBV3-1 and TRBJ2-1; tentatively, D is TRBD2 (5 bases). The germline CDR1 and CDR2 sequences are LGHDT and YNNKEL (reference sequence). This CDR3 is built from 13 residues. The V end lost 6 bases, the J end lost 6 bases, and 12 bases lay between the germline ends. This chain's CDR3 is CASSKTSGNEQFF. CDR3 sequence (DNA): TGTGCCAGCAGTAAAACAAGCGGCAATGAGCAGTTCTTC.

This clonotype was recorded many times. The chain is built from TRBV29-1 and TRBJ1-1; 9 nucleotides match TRBD1. Germline V CDR1 and CDR2: SQVTM, ANQGSEA. Losses at the gene ends were 3 bases for V and 5 bases for J; bases not matched to a gene: 4. This CDR3 is built from 13 residues. CDR3 sequence: CSVEDRGWTEAFF. In nucleotides, the CDR3 is TGCAGCGTTGAGGACAGGGGTTGGACTGAAGCTTTCTTT.

This clonotype was counted between two and nine times. The chain couples TRBV11-3 to TRBJ2-5; 8 positions match TRBD1. Trimming took 3 bases from V and 5 from J; bases not matched to a gene: 8. CDR3 length equals 15 residues. The germline gives CDR1 SGHNT, CDR2 YENEEA. CDR3 nucleotide sequence: TGTGCCAGCAGCTTCCAGAGCCGGGACAGGGAGACCCAGTACTTC. Translated: CASSFQSRDRETQYF.

This clonotype occurred a few times. The chain has TRBV18 and TRBJ2-6; weak D call: TRBD1 (6 bases). V shed 5 bases and J shed 0 bases, with 8 bases lying between them. The CDR3 spans 15 residues. Germline loops: CDR1 KGHSH, CDR2 LQKENI. The CDR3 loop is CASSTGNSGANVLTF. The DNA of the CDR3 is TGTGCCAGCTCAACAGGGAACTCTGGGGCCAACGTCCTGACTTTC.

This clonotype was found a few times. The chain has TRBV29-1 and TRBJ2-5; TRBD2 might be the D (6 bases). The CDR3 extends over 15 amino acids. V was cut by 1 base and J by 2 bases, with 14 bases left in between. Germline CDR1 and CDR2: SQVTM and ANQGSEA. CDR3 in DNA: TGCAGCGTTGAAGGGGCTTTTGGAGGGCAAGAGACCCAGTACTTC. Translating it yields CSVEGAFGGQETQYF.

This clonotype was detected only a few times. The gene calls are TRBV7-8 and TRBJ1-4; D is undetermined. CDR1 is SGHVS, CDR2 FQNEAQ, per germline. Trimming pared 2 bases from V and 8 bases from J, leaving 12 bases between. CDR3 length: 14 amino acids. The DNA for the CDR3 is TGTGCCAGCAGCTTACTTCTGGGTGACGAAAAACTGTTTTTT. Encoded protein: CASSLLLGDEKLFF.

This clonotype showed up just a few times. V is TRBV12-3 or TRBV12-4 and J is TRBJ2-7; TRBD1 is a possible D gene (6 bases). The CDR3 has 14 residues. V lost 7 bases, J lost 5 bases, and 18 bases lay in between. The CDR3 DNA reads TGTGCCAGCACCTGGCGAGGCAGGGGTGACGAGCAGTACTTC. This sequence encodes CASTWRGRGDEQYF.

The chain links TRBV4-2 to TRBJ2-7, with 9 bases lining up with TRBD2. V gave up 0 bases and J gave up 3 bases; unmatched junction bases: 6. CDR1 and CDR2 from the germline V gene are LGHNA and YNFKEQ. The CDR3 runs to 16 residues. CDR3 sequence: CASSQDLGSGSYEQYF. The CDR3 nucleotides are TGTGCCAGCAGCCAAGATCTTGGTAGCGGGAGCTACGAGCAGTACTTC.

J is TRBJ1-6 and V is TRBV20-1; TRBD1 aligns across 10 bases. The V gene end was trimmed by 8 bases and the J gene end by 8 bases; junction bases not matched to a gene: 6. Germline V gene data show CDR1 as DFQATT and CDR2 as SNEGSKA (reference sequence). This CDR3 region has 13 residues. This CDR3 is CSSAGTGDSPLHF. DNA of the CDR3: TGCAGTTCCGCCGGGACAGGGGATTCACCCCTCCACTTT.

This clonotype was seen a few times. The V and J genes are TRBV10-3 and TRBJ1-5, with 9 nucleotides matching TRBD1. The CDR3 runs 14 residues. Germline V gene lookup returns CDR1 ENHRY and CDR2 SYGVKD. Trimming removed 5 bases from V and 3 bases from J; junction bases left unmatched: 2. CDR3 loop: CAISRQGDNQPQHF. The CDR3 DNA reads as TGTGCCATCAGTAGACAGGGGGACAATCAGCCCCAGCATTTT.

This clonotype was counted only a few times. CDR3 sequence (DNA): TGTGCCAGCAGCGCCCCGACTAGCGGAAACCAAGAGACCCAGTACTTC. Translation: CASSAPTSGNQETQYF. The chain has TRBV7-9 and TRBJ2-5, with 9 bases lining up with TRBD2. Germline V CDR1 and CDR2: SEHNR, FQNEAQ (reference sequence). The CDR3 extends over 16 amino acids. Germline trimming cut 5 bases from V and 0 bases from J; bases unmatched to any gene: 7.

The chain joins TRBV12-3 or TRBV12-4 to TRBJ1-4, with 7 bases that match TRBD1. The V segment lost 6 bases and the J segment 6 bases; nucleotides outside the gene matches: 4. This CDR3 spans 13 amino acids. CDR3 coding DNA: TGTGCCAGCAGGTACCAGGGGGATGAAAAACTGTTTTTT. Amino acids: CASRYQGDEKLFF.

The J gene is TRBJ2-1, the V gene TRBV20-1; TRBD2 agrees at 10 bases. CDR3 size: 14 residues. Per germline, CDR1 DFQATT and CDR2 SNEGSKA (reference sequence). V dropped 4 bases and J dropped 3; count of bases not matched to a gene: 3. The CDR3 coding sequence is TGCAGTGCTACTAGCGGGAGCCTCTACAATGAGCAGTTCTTC. Protein: CSATSGSLYNEQFF.

This clonotype was counted between two and nine times. This CDR3 reads CASSQTGRGYEQYF. The CDR3 DNA sequence: TGTGCCAGCAGTCAGACAGGGCGAGGCTACGAGCAGTACTTC. The chain joins TRBV6-2 or TRBV6-3 to TRBJ2-7; 7 nucleotides match TRBD1. Germline V gene lookup returns CDR1 MNHEY and CDR2 SVGEGT. With 5 bases clipped from V and 3 bases from J, the junction kept 7 bases outside the gene matches. The CDR3 has 14 residues.